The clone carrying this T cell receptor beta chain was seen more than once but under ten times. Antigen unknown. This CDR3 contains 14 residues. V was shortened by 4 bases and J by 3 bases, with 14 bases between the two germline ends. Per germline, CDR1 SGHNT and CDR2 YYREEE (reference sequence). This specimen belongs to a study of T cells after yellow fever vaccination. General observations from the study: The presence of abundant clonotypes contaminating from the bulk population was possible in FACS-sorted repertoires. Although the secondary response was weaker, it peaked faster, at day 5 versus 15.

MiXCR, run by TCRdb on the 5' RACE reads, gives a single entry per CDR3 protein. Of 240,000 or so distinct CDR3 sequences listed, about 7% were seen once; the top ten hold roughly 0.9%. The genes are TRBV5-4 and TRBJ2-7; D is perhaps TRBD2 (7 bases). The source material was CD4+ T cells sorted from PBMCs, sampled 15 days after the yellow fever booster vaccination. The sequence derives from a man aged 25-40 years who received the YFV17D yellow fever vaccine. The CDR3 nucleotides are TGTGCCAGCAGCACCGGACAGCGGGACTACGAGCAGTACTTC. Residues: CASSTGQRDYEQYF.